This paragraph reports one T cell receptor (beta chain). Its antigen remains unknown. TCRdb re-called the reads through MiXCR, storing one row per CDR3 protein. The table includes about 78,000 distinct CDR3 sequences, about 37% detected once. The data were taken from a study of T cell repertoires in cytomegalovirus infection. Background on the study: CMV infection plus the matching HLA type was flagged by public TCR beta signatures.

Losses at the gene ends were 2 bases for V and 6 bases for J; bases not matched to a gene: 5. Germline CDR1 SGHRS, CDR2 YFSETQ. CDR3 length: 13 residues. V is TRBV5-1 and J is TRBJ2-7, with TRBD1 identical over 7 bases. The sequences come from CD8+ T cells from cultured PBMCs, collected from culture after CMV antigen stimulation. This receptor was obtained from a human donor in good health (CMV status not recorded). Some clones in this sample may be carry-over from other donors' samples. This CDR3 reads CASSLIQGSEQYF. In DNA form, the CDR3 reads TGCGCCAGCAGCTTAATACAGGGGTCCGAGCAGTACTTC.